This TCR beta chain is from a study of OX40 agonist ivuxolimab in advanced cancers. Whole-study context: The drug used for patients, ivuxolimab, was an agonistic anti-OX40 (CD134) antibody. A male proportion of approximately 83% was recorded, with mean age around 62 years and range about 23 to 90. Broader study findings: On average, CD8+ T cells had more expanded clones than CD4+.

Germline-derived CDR1 and CDR2 are SGHAT and FQNNGV. V lost 8 bases, J lost 8 bases, and 19 bases lay in between. This CDR3 has 14 residues. Concerning this clone itself: Its antigen remains unidentified.

Some clones are missing from TCRdb's copy, which holds only in-frame ones; the method was immunoSEQ multiplex PCR. The repertoire holds 14,000 to 15,000 clones, 80% seen once, with around a third in the top ten. This receptor was obtained from an adult with an advanced solid tumor such as melanoma, head and neck, liver or kidney cancer. The sequences come from CD4+ or CD8+ T cells sorted from blood, collected in a trial of the OX40 agonist ivuxolimab. The rearrangement uses TRBV11-2 and TRBJ2-1; possible D gene TRBD2, 5 bases. DNA of the CDR3: TGTGCCAGCCTTAGCCGCCCCTTGCGGGATGAGCAGTTCTTC. Protein product: CASLSRPLRDEQFF.